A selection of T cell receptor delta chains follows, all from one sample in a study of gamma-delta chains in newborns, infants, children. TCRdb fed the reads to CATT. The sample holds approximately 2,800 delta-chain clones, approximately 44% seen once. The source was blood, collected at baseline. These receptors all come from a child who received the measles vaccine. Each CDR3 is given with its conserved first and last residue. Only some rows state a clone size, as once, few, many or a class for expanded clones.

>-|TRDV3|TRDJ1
CAFRCGILNPYTDKLIF
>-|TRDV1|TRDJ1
CALGAALRGIPPPYTDKLIF
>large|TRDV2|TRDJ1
CACDTATCSGVDDKLIF
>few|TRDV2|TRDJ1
CASSPAYTDKLIF
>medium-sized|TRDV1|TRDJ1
CALGEFIPRPSPRTGGYGITDKLIF
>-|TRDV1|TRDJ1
CALGGKRTFPRTGGVYTDKLIF
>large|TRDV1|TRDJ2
CALGWYLGYAGGPALTAQLFF
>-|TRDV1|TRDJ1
CALGELPSYLRYGYTDKLIF
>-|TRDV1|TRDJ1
CALGGVGGSPKYTDKLIF
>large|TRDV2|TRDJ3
CACDLLGDRSWDTRQMFF
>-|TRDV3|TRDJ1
CAFSAYTFLLGDTPGYTDKLIF
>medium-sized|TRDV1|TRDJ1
CALGVARILTDKLIF
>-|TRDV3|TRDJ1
CAVQFENDNTEEYTDKLIF
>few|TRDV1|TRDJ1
CALGELSGLPIPTGIRIGKLIF
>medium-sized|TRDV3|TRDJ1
CALGLPRWITDKLIF
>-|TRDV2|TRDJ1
CACDTWGIRDKLIF
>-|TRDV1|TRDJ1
CALGEGFPLTGGTDKLIF
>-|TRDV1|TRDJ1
CALGELPPILGIKPIF
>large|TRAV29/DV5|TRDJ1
CAASAMGDTYGDKLIF
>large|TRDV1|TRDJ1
CALGERYKIWRILTDKLIF
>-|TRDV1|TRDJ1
CALGNSSAFAFDSVTDKLIF
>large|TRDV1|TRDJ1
CALGNPLRGYLMYTDKLIF
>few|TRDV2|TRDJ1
CACDIFYWGIRGTDKLIF
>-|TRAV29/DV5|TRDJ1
CAASAHSLFRLLGDTLEHGRTFTDKLIF
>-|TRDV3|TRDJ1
CAFNTFLGLGDMLLPDKLIF
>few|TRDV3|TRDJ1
CALVHPSIPSWGTTDKLIF
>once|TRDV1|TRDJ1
CALGAAWGGQTTDKLIF
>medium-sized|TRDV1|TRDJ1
CALGGPSLILYWGISTRSTDKLIF
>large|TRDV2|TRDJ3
CACDKLGDRSWDTRQMFF
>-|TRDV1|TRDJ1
CALGERRLPTSIWGLYTDKLIF
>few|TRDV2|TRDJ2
CACDTIPTGDTPLTAQLFF
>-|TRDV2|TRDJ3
CACVLLGGASWDTRQMFF
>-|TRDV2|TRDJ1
CACDSILGDTPTDKLIF
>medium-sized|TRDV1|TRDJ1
CALGEIGLSNLQYWGTRPDKLIF
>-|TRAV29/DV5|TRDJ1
CAASANSAFF
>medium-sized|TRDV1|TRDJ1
CALGERHWAYTDKLIF
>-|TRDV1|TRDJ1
CAPGEPRVRTLPTVMYTDKLIF
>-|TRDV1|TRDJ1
CALGECGTLLGRIIITDKLIF
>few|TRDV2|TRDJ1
CACDPLGLNYTDKLIF
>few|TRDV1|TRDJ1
CALGEGGRYRYGDKLIF
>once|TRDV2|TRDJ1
CAFRDPGGTDKLIF
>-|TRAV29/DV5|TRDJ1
CSVLLCSKRGDYWGILPLRSDKLIF
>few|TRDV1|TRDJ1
CALGEDRPDIWGPPMYTDKLIF
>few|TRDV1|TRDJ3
CALVVLREPPSSWDTRQMFF
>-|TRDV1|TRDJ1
CALGELPSYKGPGGRKLIF
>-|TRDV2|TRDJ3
CACDTGDFSSWDTRQLFF
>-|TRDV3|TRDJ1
CAFPSYIYGGYVTGYTDKLIF
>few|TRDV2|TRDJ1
CACDTVSTRGALTDKLIF
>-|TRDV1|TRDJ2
CALGERKPYWGGEEALTAQLFF
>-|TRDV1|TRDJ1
CALNETPLKLTGGYVGIYTDKLIF